This is a list of T cell receptor beta chains from one sample in a study of blood T cell repertoires in COVID-19. The method was immunoSEQ multiplex PCR; TCRdb's version includes in-frame clones alone and lacks a portion of them. The sample carries a few hundred thousand clones, 87% recorded once. The specimen was peripheral blood. The receptors shown here come from a man aged 50-59 years with active or convalescent COVID-19. The CDR3 runs from the conserved cysteine through the conserved F or W. The D gene is left open where the match is weak. The size field is filled for only some rows; it gives once, few, many or a size class.

J gene,clone size,V gene,D gene,CDR3 protein,CDR3 DNA
TRBJ1-4,.,TRBV15,.,CATSKEGQTNEKLFF,TGTGCCACCAGCAAGGAGGGTCAAACTAATGAAAAACTGTTTTTT
TRBJ1-5,.,TRBV24-1,.,CATHGGTYSNQPQHF,TGTGCCACCCACGGGGGAACTTATAGCAATCAGCCCCAGCATTTT
TRBJ1-5,.,TRBV24-1,.,CATSDLTENQPQHF,TGTGCCACCAGTGATTTGACCGAGAATCAGCCCCAGCATTTT
TRBJ1-5,.,TRBV9,.,CASSVERSRERQPQHF,TGTGCCAGCAGCGTTGAGAGGAGCAGGGAACGTCAGCCCCAGCATTTT
TRBJ1-1,.,TRBV19,TRBD1,CASTPGTGGNTEAFF,TGTGCCAGTACCCCCGGGACAGGCGGGAACACTGAAGCTTTCTTT
TRBJ2-1,.,TRBV4-3,TRBD1,CASSQDVGTGTNEQFF,TGCGCCAGCAGCCAAGATGTCGGGACAGGTACCAATGAGCAGTTCTTC
TRBJ1-1,.,TRBV6-5,.,CASSYSRATNNEAFF,TGTGCCAGCAGTTACTCGAGGGCCACCAACAATGAAGCTTTCTTT
TRBJ2-2,.,TRBV3-1/TRBV3-2,TRBD2,CASSQTSGAGTGELFF,TGTGCCAGCAGTCAGACTAGCGGGGCTGGCACCGGGGAGCTGTTTTTT
TRBJ1-2,.,TRBV5-3,.,CARSSGSSNYGYTF,TGTGCCAGAAGCTCAGGGTCGTCAAACTATGGCTACACCTTC
TRBJ1-1,few,TRBV19,.,CASKTENTEAFF,TGTGCCAGCAAGACAGAGAACACTGAAGCTTTCTTT
TRBJ2-7,few,TRBV5-6,TRBD1,CASSASGTGHSYEQYF,TGTGCCAGCAGCGCCTCCGGGACAGGGCACTCCTACGAGCAGTACTTC
TRBJ2-3,.,TRBV9,.,CASSVDQGTDTQYF,TGTGCCAGCAGCGTAGACCAGGGCACAGATACGCAGTATTTT
TRBJ2-3,.,TRBV7-9,.,CASSFYAGGTDTQYF,TGTGCCAGCAGTTTTTATGCCGGGGGCACAGATACGCAGTATTTT
TRBJ1-1,.,TRBV11-2,.,CASSLDQGDIALEAFF,TGTGCCAGCAGCTTAGATCAAGGGGACATCGCGCTTGAAGCTTTCTTT
TRBJ2-1,.,TRBV3-1/TRBV3-2,TRBD2,CASSQDLHGASGVSYNEQFF,TGTGCCAGCAGCCAAGATCTACATGGGGCTAGCGGGGTCTCCTACAATGAGCAGTTCTTC
TRBJ1-2,.,TRBV4-2,.,CASSQEDQAGTLGSHTF,TGTGCCAGCAGCCAAGAGGATCAGGCTGGGACTCTTGGTAGCCACACCTTC
TRBJ2-5,.,TRBV6-1,TRBD2,CASSVHIAGGPGETQYF,TGTGCCAGCAGTGTACATATAGCGGGAGGGCCCGGGGAGACCCAGTACTTC
TRBJ1-5,few,TRBV2,.,CASSEGAMNQPQHF,TGTGCCAGCAGTGAGGGAGCTATGAATCAGCCCCAGCATTTT
TRBJ1-3,.,TRBV3-1/TRBV3-2,.,CASSSPFTTGTAGNTIYF,TGTGCCAGCAGTTCCCCCTTCACCACAGGGACCGCGGGAAACACCATATATTTT
TRBJ2-7,.,TRBV4-1,.,CASSQGQGPSYEQYF,TGCGCCAGCAGCCAGGGGCAGGGGCCATCCTACGAGCAGTACTTC
TRBJ2-7,.,TRBV2,TRBD2,CASRETSGSYEQYF,TGTGCCAGCAGGGAGACTAGCGGGTCCTACGAGCAGTACTTC
TRBJ2-7,.,TRBV6-2/TRBV6-3,.,CASSSPPRVPYEQYF,TGTGCCAGCAGTTCCCCCCCCAGGGTTCCCTACGAGCAGTACTTC
TRBJ2-1,.,TRBV28,TRBD2,CASSPPFRTSVNEQFF,TGTGCCAGCAGTCCCCCCTTCCGGACTAGCGTCAATGAGCAGTTCTTC
TRBJ1-2,once,TRBV15,.,CATSRELTRRDYGYTF,TGTGCCACCAGCAGAGAGTTGACCCGGAGGGACTATGGCTACACCTTC
TRBJ2-5,.,TRBV5-1,TRBD2,CASSSSTSGGETQYF,TGCGCCAGCAGCTCCTCGACTAGCGGGGGGGAGACCCAGTACTTC
TRBJ1-2,once,TRBV19,TRBD1,CASSVRDSNYGYTF,TGTGCCAGTAGTGTTCGGGACAGCAACTATGGCTACACCTTC
TRBJ1-2,.,TRBV5-5,.,CASSLSSGVSYGYTF,TGTGCCAGCAGCTTGTCCTCAGGGGTCAGCTATGGCTACACCTTC
TRBJ1-3,.,TRBV4-2,.,CASSQLGVSPGNTIYF,TGTGCCAGCAGCCAATTAGGGGTTTCTCCTGGAAACACCATATATTTT
TRBJ2-2,.,TRBV5-1,TRBD1,CASSPPGQGSGELFF,TGCGCCAGCAGCCCACCGGGACAGGGGTCCGGGGAGCTGTTTTTT
TRBJ2-7,.,TRBV6-2/TRBV6-3,TRBD2,CASSYSRVLAGYYEQYF,TGTGCCAGCAGTTACTCGAGAGTGCTAGCGGGATACTACGAGCAGTACTTC
TRBJ2-7,once,TRBV30,.,CAWSVSGVYEQYF,TGTGCCTGGAGTGTATCGGGAGTCTACGAGCAGTACTTC
TRBJ2-1,.,TRBV5-4,.,CASTSGGRPTYNEQFF,TGTGCCAGCACCAGTGGGGGGAGGCCTACCTACAATGAGCAGTTCTTC
TRBJ2-3,.,TRBV7-2,.,CASSPTRGGTDTQYF,TGTGCCAGCAGCCCCACTAGGGGAGGTACAGATACGCAGTATTTT
TRBJ2-3,.,TRBV5-4,TRBD2,CASSSSMAGGQKQYF,TGTGCCAGCAGCTCCTCTATGGCGGGGGGGCAAAAGCAGTATTTT
TRBJ2-5,.,TRBV29-1,.,CSLSAGQETQYF,TGCAGCCTATCGGCAGGCCAAGAGACCCAGTACTTC
TRBJ2-5,.,TRBV18,.,CASSTGEGETQYF,TGTGCCAGCTCAACGGGAGAAGGGGAGACCCAGTACTTC
TRBJ2-2,.,TRBV7-6,.,CASSLVGGFHGELFF,TGTGCCAGCAGCTTAGTCGGCGGGTTTCACGGGGAGCTGTTTTTT
TRBJ1-2,.,TRBV6-5,TRBD1,CASSHGDSYGYTF,TGTGCCAGCAGTCACGGGGACAGCTATGGCTACACCTTC
TRBJ1-6,.,TRBV4-3,.,CASSQGATLHF,TGCGCCAGCAGCCAAGGGGCTACCCTCCACTTT
TRBJ1-4,.,TRBV28,TRBD1,CASSPRGLGEKLFF,TGTGCCAGCAGTCCCAGGGGGCTAGGGGAAAAACTGTTTTTT
TRBJ1-2,.,TRBV9,TRBD1,CASSVGTGGTGILGYTF,TGTGCCAGCAGCGTGGGGACAGGGGGTACCGGAATACTTGGCTACACCTTC
TRBJ2-3,.,TRBV7-2,.,CASSPRTQTDTQYF,TGTGCCAGCAGCCCGAGAACTCAAACAGATACGCAGTATTTT
TRBJ2-5,.,TRBV12-3/TRBV12-4,TRBD1,CASSLDREETQYF,TGTGCCAGCAGCTTGGACAGGGAAGAGACCCAGTACTTC
TRBJ1-4,.,TRBV6-5,.,CASSYSTASGGEKLFF,TGTGCCAGCAGTTACTCAACGGCATCTGGAGGTGAAAAACTGTTTTTT
TRBJ1-3,.,TRBV5-1,.,CASSPAEVSSGNTIYF,TGCGCCAGCAGCCCTGCCGAAGTTAGCTCTGGAAACACCATATATTTT
TRBJ1-1,.,TRBV19,TRBD1,CASRWTGRGTEAFF,TGTGCCAGTAGATGGACAGGGCGAGGCACTGAAGCTTTCTTT
TRBJ2-7,.,TRBV7-2,TRBD2,CASSPHGTSGKQYF,TGTGCCAGCAGCCCGCACGGGACTAGCGGGAAGCAGTACTTC
TRBJ2-3,.,TRBV4-3,.,CASSRVRGDTDTQYF,TGCGCCAGCAGCCGGGTGCGGGGAGATACAGATACGCAGTATTTT
TRBJ2-7,.,TRBV30,.,CAWTRGGYEQYF,TGTGCCTGGACAAGGGGAGGCTACGAGCAGTACTTC
TRBJ1-2,.,TRBV7-8,.,CASSLSLHGANYGYTF,TGTGCCAGCAGCTTAAGTCTTCACGGAGCTAACTATGGCTACACCTTC
TRBJ1-1,.,TRBV6-5,TRBD1,CASSYSRGLEAFF,TGTGCCAGCAGTTACTCGAGGGGGCTTGAAGCTTTCTTT
TRBJ2-7,.,TRBV11-3,.,CASSTDTYEQYF,TGTGCCAGCAGCACCGACACTTACGAGCAGTACTTC
TRBJ1-2,.,TRBV4-3,.,CASSQDRANYGYTF,TGCGCCAGCAGCCAAGACAGGGCTAACTATGGCTACACCTTC
TRBJ1-3,.,TRBV4-2,.,CASSQGYTARNTIYF,TGTGCCAGCAGCCAAGGGTATACCGCGCGAAACACCATATATTTT
TRBJ2-5,.,TRBV30,.,CAWSFRGETQYF,TGTGCCTGGAGTTTCCGGGGGGAGACCCAGTACTTC
TRBJ2-3,.,TRBV27,TRBD2,CASSLGTSGRGGRDTQYF,TGTGCCAGCAGTTTAGGGACTAGCGGGAGGGGAGGTAGAGATACGCAGTATTTT
TRBJ2-7,.,TRBV6-5,TRBD1,CASTPGGEQYF,TGTGCCAGCACCCCAGGGGGCGAGCAGTACTTC
TRBJ1-5,.,TRBV24-1,.,CATSDRTGNQPQHF,TGTGCCACCAGTGACCGGACAGGCAATCAGCCCCAGCATTTT
TRBJ2-1,.,TRBV20-1,TRBD2,CSASDPGLAFNEQFF,TGCAGTGCTAGTGACCCGGGACTAGCCTTCAATGAGCAGTTCTTC
TRBJ2-2,.,TRBV9,TRBD1,CASSVTGTEGTGELFF,TGTGCCAGCAGCGTAACAGGGACAGAGGGAACCGGGGAGCTGTTTTTT